Listed here are 5 T cell receptor beta chains from one sample, sequenced in a study of technical replicates of blood from a few donors. Assay used: immunoSEQ multiplex PCR; TCRdb lists only in-frame clones, some missing. This sample has some 80,000 clones, with approximately 92% found just once. The sequenced material came from T cells isolated from PBMCs. All receptors derive from a human donor in good health.

The chain recombines TRBV19 with TRBJ1-4; tentatively, D is TRBD1 (6 bases). The CDR3 length is 15 residues. Germline V lookup: CDR1 LNHDA, CDR2 SQIVND (reference sequence). V was trimmed by 6 bases and J by 0 bases, leaving 11 bases between them. This CDR3 reads CASRYRETTNEKLFF. In DNA form, the CDR3 reads TGTGCCAGTAGATACAGGGAAACAACTAATGAAAAACTGTTTTTT.

The chain combines TRBV9 with TRBJ1-6; the D gene is possibly TRBD1 (5 bases). This CDR3 has 14 residues. The germline gives CDR1 SGDLS, CDR2 YYNGEE. V shed 4 bases and J shed 8 bases, with 13 bases lying between them. CDR3 protein: CASSPGTPYSPLHF. CDR3 in DNA: TGTGCCAGCAGCCCCGGGACTCCCTATTCACCCCTCCACTTT.

The chain links TRBV4-2 to TRBJ2-1, with 7 bases fitting TRBD1. This CDR3 comprises 13 residues. Trimming took 4 bases from V and 7 from J; bases not matched to a gene: 4. Per the germline V gene, CDR1 is LGHNA and CDR2 is YNFKEQ. The CDR3 region is CASSPPQGNEQFF. CDR3 coding DNA: TGTGCCAGCAGCCCCCCACAGGGGAATGAGCAGTTCTTC.

This sequence joins TRBV9 and TRBJ1-2; 9 bases agree with TRBD1. The length of the CDR3 is 12 residues. With V trimmed by 4 bases and J by 6 bases, 1 base remained unmatched. Germline V gene data show CDR1 as SGDLS and CDR2 as YYNGEE. The CDR3 is CASSRQGDGYTF. CDR3 coding DNA: TGTGCCAGCAGCCGACAGGGGGATGGCTACACCTTC.

The V and J genes are TRBV13 and TRBJ2-7; D may be TRBD1 (7 bases). The CDR3 loop spans 15 amino acids. Per germline, CDR1 PRHDT and CDR2 FYEKMQ (reference sequence). V was shortened by 5 bases and J by 4 bases, with 18 bases between the two germline ends. The CDR3 nucleotides read TGTGCCAGCAGCCGTCAGGGGGGCGGAATGTACGAGCAGTACTTC. It encodes CASSRQGGGMYEQYF.